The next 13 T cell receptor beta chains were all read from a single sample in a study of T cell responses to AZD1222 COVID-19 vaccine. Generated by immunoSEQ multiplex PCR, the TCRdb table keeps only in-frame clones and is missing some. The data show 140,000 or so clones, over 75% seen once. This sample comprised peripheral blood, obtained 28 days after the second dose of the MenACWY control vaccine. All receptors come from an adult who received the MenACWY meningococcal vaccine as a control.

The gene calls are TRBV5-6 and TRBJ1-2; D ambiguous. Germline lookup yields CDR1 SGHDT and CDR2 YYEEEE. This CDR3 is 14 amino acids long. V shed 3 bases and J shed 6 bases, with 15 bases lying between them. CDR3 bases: TGTGCCAGCAGCTCCCCCGCGGCACCTCATGGCTACACCTTC. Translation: CASSSPAAPHGYTF.

The CDR3 region is CSAMDRVNSPLHF. DNA for the CDR3: TGCAGCGCTATGGACAGGGTGAATTCACCCCTCCACTTT. The chain employs TRBV29-1 and TRBJ1-6, with TRBD1 matching 8 bases. The V gene's germline CDR1 is SQVTM and CDR2 ANQGSEA. The CDR3 sequence is 13 residues long. V dropped 7 bases and J dropped 7; count of bases not matched to a gene: 6. The full variable domain, with the rest looked up from reference TRBV29-1 and TRBJ1-6, is SAVISQKPSRDICQRGTSLTIQCQVDSQVTMMFWYRQQPGQSLTLIATANQGSEATYESGFVIDKFPISRPNLTFSTLTVSNMSPEDSSIYLCSAMDRVNSPLHFGNGTRLTVT.

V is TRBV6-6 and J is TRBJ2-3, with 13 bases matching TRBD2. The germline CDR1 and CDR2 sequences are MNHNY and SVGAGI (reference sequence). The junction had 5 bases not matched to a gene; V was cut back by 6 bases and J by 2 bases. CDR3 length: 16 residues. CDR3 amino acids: CASSPGLAGYTDTQYF. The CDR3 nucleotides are TGTGCCAGCAGCCCGGGACTAGCGGGATACACAGATACGCAGTATTTT.

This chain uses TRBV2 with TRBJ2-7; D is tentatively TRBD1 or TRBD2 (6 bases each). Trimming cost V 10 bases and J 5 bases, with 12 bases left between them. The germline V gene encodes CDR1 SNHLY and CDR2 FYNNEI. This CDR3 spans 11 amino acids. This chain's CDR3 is CATTGRNEQYF. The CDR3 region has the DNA TGTGCCACCACAGGGAGGAACGAGCAGTACTTC.

CDR3 loop: CASSYGQIRGYTF. CDR3 nucleotide sequence: TGTGCCAGCAGCTACGGACAGATACGAGGCTACACCTTC. The chain is built from TRBV7-2 and TRBJ1-2; possibly TRBD1 for D (6 bases). This CDR3 is built from 13 residues. Looked up from germline, CDR1 is SGHTA and CDR2 is FQGNSA. Trimming took 4 bases from V and 8 from J, leaving 14 bases between them. Full variable domain (remainder filled in from reference TRBV7-2 and TRBJ1-2): GAGVSQSPSNKVTEKGKDVELRCDPISGHTALYWYRQSLGQGLEFLIYFQGNSAPDKSGLPSDRFSAERTGGSVSTLTIQRTQQEDSAVYLCASSYGQIRGYTFGSGTRLTVV.

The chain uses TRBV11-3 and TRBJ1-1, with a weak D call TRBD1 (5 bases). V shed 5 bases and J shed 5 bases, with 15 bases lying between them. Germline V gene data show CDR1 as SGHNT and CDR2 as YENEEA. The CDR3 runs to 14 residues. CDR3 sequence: CASSTGHLRTEAFF. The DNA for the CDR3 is TGTGCCAGCAGCACCGGACACCTTAGGACTGAAGCTTTCTTT.

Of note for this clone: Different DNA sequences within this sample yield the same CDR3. The CDR3 nucleotides are TGTGCCAGCTCACCAGGACAGAACTACGAGCAGTACTTC. It encodes CASSPGQNYEQYF. This chain connects TRBV18 to TRBJ2-7, with D perhaps TRBD1 (6 bases). The CDR3 totals 13 residues. Trimming shortened V by 2 bases and J by 3 bases, and 8 bases separated the two germline ends. Germline values: CDR1 KGHSH, CDR2 LQKENI.

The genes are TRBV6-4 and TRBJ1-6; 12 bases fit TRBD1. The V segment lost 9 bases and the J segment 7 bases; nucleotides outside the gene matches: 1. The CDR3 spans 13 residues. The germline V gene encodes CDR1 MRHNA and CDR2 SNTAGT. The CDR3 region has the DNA TGTGCCAGTGGGACAGGGGGCAATTCACCCCTCCACTTT. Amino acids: CASGTGGNSPLHF.

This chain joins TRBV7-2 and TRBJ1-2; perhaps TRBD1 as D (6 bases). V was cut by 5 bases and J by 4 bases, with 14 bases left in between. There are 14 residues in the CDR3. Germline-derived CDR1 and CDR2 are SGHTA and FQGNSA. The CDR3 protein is CASSPAGDAYGYTF. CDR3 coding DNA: TGTGCCAGCAGCCCCGCAGGGGACGCCTATGGCTACACCTTC. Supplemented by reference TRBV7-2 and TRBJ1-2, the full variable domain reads GAGVSQSPSNKVTEKGKDVELRCDPISGHTALYWYRQSLGQGLEFLIYFQGNSAPDKSGLPSDRFSAERTGGSVSTLTIQRTQQEDSAVYLCASSPAGDAYGYTFGSGTRLTVV.

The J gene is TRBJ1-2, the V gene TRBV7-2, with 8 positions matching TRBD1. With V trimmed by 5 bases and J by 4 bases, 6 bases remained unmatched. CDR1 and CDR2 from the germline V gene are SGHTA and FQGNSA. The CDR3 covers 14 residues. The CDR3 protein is CASSLRDRLYGYTF. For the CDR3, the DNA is TGTGCCAGCAGCCTGCGGGACAGGCTCTATGGCTACACCTTC. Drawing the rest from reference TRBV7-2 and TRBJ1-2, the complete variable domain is GAGVSQSPSNKVTEKGKDVELRCDPISGHTALYWYRQSLGQGLEFLIYFQGNSAPDKSGLPSDRFSAERTGGSVSTLTIQRTQQEDSAVYLCASSLRDRLYGYTFGSGTRLTVV.

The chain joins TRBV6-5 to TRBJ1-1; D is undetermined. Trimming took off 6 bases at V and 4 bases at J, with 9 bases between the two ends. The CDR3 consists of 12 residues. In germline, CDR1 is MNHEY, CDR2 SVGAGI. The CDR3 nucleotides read TGTGCCAGCAGCAAGGGTCCCACTGAAGCTTTCTTT. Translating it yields CASSKGPTEAFF.

The CDR3 loop reads CASRLAGAVGETQYF. The CDR3 DNA is TGCGCCAGCAGGCTAGCGGGAGCGGTCGGGGAGACCCAGTACTTC. The genes are TRBV5-1 and TRBJ2-5; 10 bases match TRBD2. CDR1 and CDR2 (germline): SGHRS, YFSETQ. The CDR3 contains 15 residues. With 5 bases clipped from V and 5 bases from J, the junction kept 9 bases outside the gene matches.

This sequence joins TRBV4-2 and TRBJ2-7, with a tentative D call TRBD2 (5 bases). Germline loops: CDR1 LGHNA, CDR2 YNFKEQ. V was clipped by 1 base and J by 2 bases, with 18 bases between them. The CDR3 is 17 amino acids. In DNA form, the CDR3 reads TGTGCCAGCAGCCAAGGCACTAGAGGCAAGGGAGCCTACGAGCAGTACTTC. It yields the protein CASSQGTRGKGAYEQYF.